This T cell receptor (beta chain) was obtained from a study of cytomegalovirus exposure and HLA in healthy donors. Study results and limitations: A later analysis associated 15,000 to 20,000 TCR beta sequences with HLA alleles at a 0.05 false discovery rate.

The primer mix had 60 Vbeta and 13 Jbeta primers. Clones were sequenced by immunoSEQ multiplex PCR, and TCRdb holds only the in-frame ones, with some missing. This sample has about 120,000 clones, with about 80% found just once. Worth noting for this clone: The antigen remains unidentified.

The receptor was isolated from a female donor in good health and CMV-seropositive. Sample: PBMCs.

CDR3 sequence reads: CASSPLSGTGSWTEAFF. CDR3 DNA: TGTGCCAGTAGTCCGCTTTCCGGGACAGGGTCATGGACTGAAGCTTTCTTT. The chain combines TRBV19 with TRBJ1-1, with TRBD1 matching over 9 bases. With 5 bases clipped from V and 5 bases from J, the junction kept 15 bases outside the gene matches. This CDR3 contains 17 residues. Germline CDR1 and CDR2: LNHDA and SQIVND (reference sequence).